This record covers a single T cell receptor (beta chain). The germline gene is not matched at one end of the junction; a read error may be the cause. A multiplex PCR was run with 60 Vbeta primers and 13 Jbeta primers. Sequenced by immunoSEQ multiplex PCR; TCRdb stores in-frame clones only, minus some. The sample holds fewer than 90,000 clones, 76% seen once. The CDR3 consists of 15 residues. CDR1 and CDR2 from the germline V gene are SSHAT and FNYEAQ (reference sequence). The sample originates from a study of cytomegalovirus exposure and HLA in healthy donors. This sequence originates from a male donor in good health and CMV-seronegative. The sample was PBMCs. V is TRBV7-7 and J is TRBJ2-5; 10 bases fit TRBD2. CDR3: CASSLAGGLQETQYF. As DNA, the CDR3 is TGTGCTAGCAGCTTAGCGGGGGGACTCCAAGAGACCCAGTACTTC.